This is a list of T cell receptor beta chains from one sample in a study of T cell changes during pregnancy in multiple sclerosis. Clones were sequenced by immunoSEQ multiplex PCR, and TCRdb holds only the in-frame ones, with some missing. The sample comprises some 54,000 clones, 85% to 95% of which are singletons, and approximately 1.7% rests with the top ten. The sample in question was peripheral blood, obtained after pregnancy. All receptors derive from a female donor with multiple sclerosis, enrolled in a pregnancy study. Both conserved end residues are part of each CDR3. The D gene is left open where the match is weak. Clone size is given for some rows only: seen once, a few or many times, or a class if the clone is expanded.

d_call,v_call,clone_size,j_call,cdr3_aa,cdr3_nt
TRBD1,TRBV19,.,TRBJ2-5,CASSSRTGAGKETQYF,TGTGCCAGTAGTAGCCGGACAGGAGCCGGGAAAGAGACCCAGTACTTC
.,TRBV4-1,.,TRBJ1-1,CASSQQPLGGYITEAFF,TGCGCCAGCAGCCAACAACCCCTGGGGGGGTATATTACTGAAGCTTTCTTT
.,TRBV5-1,.,TRBJ2-1,CASSLVWEGDNEQFF,TGCGCCAGCAGCTTGGTGTGGGAAGGGGACAATGAGCAGTTCTTC
.,TRBV6-6,.,TRBJ2-7,CASTKERPYEQYF,TGTGCCAGCACCAAGGAGCGACCCTACGAGCAGTACTTC
.,TRBV18,.,TRBJ2-5,CASSVAEETQYF,TGTGCCAGCTCAGTAGCTGAAGAGACCCAGTACTTC
.,TRBV9,.,TRBJ1-5,CASSDSGGQPQHF,TGTGCCAGCAGCGACTCGGGGGGTCAGCCCCAGCATTTT
.,TRBV7-8,.,TRBJ1-5,CASSLASGNQPQHF,TGTGCCAGCAGCTTAGCGAGTGGCAATCAGCCCCAGCATTTT
TRBD2,TRBV30,.,TRBJ2-1,CAWNPGTSPYNEQFF,TGTGCCTGGAACCCCGGGACTAGTCCTTACAATGAGCAGTTCTTC
TRBD2,TRBV4-3,.,TRBJ2-2,CASSQVGVAGLYPGELFF,TGCGCCAGCAGCCAAGTTGGGGTAGCGGGACTTTATCCCGGGGAGCTGTTTTTT
.,TRBV7-3,once,TRBJ1-2,CASSLTGDYGYTF,TGTGCCAGCAGCTTAACCGGGGACTATGGCTACACCTTC
.,TRBV4-1,.,TRBJ2-4,CASSQDYGGVKNIQYF,TGCGCCAGCAGCCAAGATTACGGGGGTGTGAAAAACATTCAGTACTTC
.,TRBV6-5,.,TRBJ1-5,CASRAGLQTQHF,TGTGCCAGCAGAGCGGGACTGCAAACCCAGCATTTT
.,TRBV29-1,.,TRBJ1-3,CSVETYRASGNTIYF,TGCAGCGTTGAAACTTACCGAGCCTCTGGAAACACCATATATTTT
.,TRBV4-2,.,TRBJ2-3,CASSSTASSTDTQYF,TGTGCCAGCAGCTCGACAGCTTCTAGCACAGATACGCAGTATTTT
.,TRBV2,.,TRBJ2-7,CASTNSYEQYF,TGTGCCAGCACGAACTCTTACGAGCAGTACTTC
.,TRBV19,.,TRBJ2-3,CASSMGLDTDTQYF,TGTGCCAGTAGTATGGGACTCGACACAGATACGCAGTATTTT
.,TRBV19,.,TRBJ1-5,CASRIDSYGNQPQHF,TGTGCCAGTAGGATCGACAGTTACGGTAATCAGCCCCAGCATTTT
.,TRBV11-3,.,TRBJ2-3,CASSLGILARSTDTQYF,TGTGCCAGCAGCTTAGGCATCTTAGCGCGTAGCACAGATACGCAGTATTTT
.,TRBV7-2,.,TRBJ2-7,CASSLGVVSYEQYF,TGTGCCAGCAGCTTAGGTGTCGTGTCCTACGAGCAGTACTTC
.,TRBV5-1,.,TRBJ2-2,CASRIVAGGNPTGELFF,TGCGCCAGCAGAATCGTGGCTGGCGGAAACCCCACCGGGGAGCTGTTTTTT
.,TRBV28,.,TRBJ2-7,CASTSIAGDTYEQYF,TGTGCCAGCACTTCAATAGCCGGGGATACCTACGAGCAGTACTTC
TRBD1,TRBV4-3,.,TRBJ1-2,CASSQGIGTGGNYGYTF,TGCGCCAGCAGCCAAGGCATCGGGACAGGGGGAAACTATGGCTACACCTTC
.,TRBV19,.,TRBJ2-7,CASNAGLLYEQYF,TGTGCCAGTAACGCGGGCCTCCTCTACGAGCAGTACTTC
.,TRBV21-1,.,TRBJ1-6,CAGPPGEDKNSPLHF,TGTGCCGGCCCCCCGGGGGAGGATAAGAATTCACCCCTCCACTTT